Detailed here is one TCR beta chain. The target antigen is unknown. The same CDR3 is also encoded by other DNA sequences in this sample. Naive CD8 cells comprised CD45RO-negative, CCR7-positively selected cells, excluding terminally differentiated effector memory CD45RA+ cells. Donation came from healthy HIV-negative adults that had no recent acute infections or vaccinations. This sample is drawn from a study of shared clonotypes between healthy human individuals. Points from the study as a whole: Non-shared clonotypes were found to have lower generation probabilities than the clonotypes that were shared by all four of the sorted-subset donors.

This CDR3 has 16 amino acids. Germline CDR1 is MNHNS and CDR2 is SASEGT. V lost 2 bases to trimming and J lost 2 bases, with 13 bases between them. Assay used: immunoSEQ multiplex PCR; TCRdb lists only in-frame clones, some missing. The sample has a few hundred thousand clones, just under 97% seen once. This receptor was identified in a woman aged 25 to 39 in good health. The sample taken for sequencing was naive CD8+ T cells sorted from blood. The chain couples TRBV6-1 to TRBJ1-5; the D gene is possibly TRBD1 (5 bases). In DNA form, the CDR3 reads TGTGCCAGCAGTGAATGGTCGGGGGAGGGCAATCAGCCCCAGCATTTT. This codes for CASSEWSGEGNQPQHF.